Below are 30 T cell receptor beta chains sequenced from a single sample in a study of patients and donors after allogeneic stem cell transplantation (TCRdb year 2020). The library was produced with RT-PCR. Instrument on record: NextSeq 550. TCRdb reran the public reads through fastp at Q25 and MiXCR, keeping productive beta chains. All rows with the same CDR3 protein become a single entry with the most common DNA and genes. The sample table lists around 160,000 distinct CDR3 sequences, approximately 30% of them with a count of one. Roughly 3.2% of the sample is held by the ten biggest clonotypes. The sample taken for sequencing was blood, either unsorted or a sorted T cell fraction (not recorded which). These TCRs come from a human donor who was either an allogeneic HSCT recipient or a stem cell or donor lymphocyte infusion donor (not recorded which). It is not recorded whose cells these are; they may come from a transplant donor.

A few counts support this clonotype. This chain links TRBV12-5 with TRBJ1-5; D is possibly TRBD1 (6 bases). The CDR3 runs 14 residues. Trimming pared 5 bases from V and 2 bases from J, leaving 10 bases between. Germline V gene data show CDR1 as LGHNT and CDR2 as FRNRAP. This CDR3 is CASGRGQRNQPQHF. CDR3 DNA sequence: TGTGCTAGTGGTCGAGGACAGCGCAATCAGCCCCAGCATTTT.

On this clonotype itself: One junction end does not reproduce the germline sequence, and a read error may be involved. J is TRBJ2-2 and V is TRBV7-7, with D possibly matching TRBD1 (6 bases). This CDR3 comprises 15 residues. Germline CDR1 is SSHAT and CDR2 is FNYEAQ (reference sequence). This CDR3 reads CASSLDPGDTGELFF. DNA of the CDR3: TGTGCTAGCAGCTTAGATCCAGGGGACACCGGGGAGCTGTTTTTT. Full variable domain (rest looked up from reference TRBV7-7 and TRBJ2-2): GAGVSQSPRYKVTKRGQDVTLRCDPISSHATLYWYQQALGQGPEFLTYFNYEAQPDKSGLPSDRFSAERPEGSISTLTIQRTEQRDSAMYRCASSLDPGDTGELFFGEGSRLTVL.

The CDR3 DNA reads TGTGCCAGCAGTTTTGGCCTAAATTCACCCCTCCACTTT. This translates into CASSFGLNSPLHF. The chain has TRBV28 and TRBJ1-6; D uncertain. This CDR3 is built from 13 residues. Trimming took 3 bases from V and 7 from J, leaving 7 bases between them. CDR1 is MDHEN and CDR2 is SYDVKM in the germline V gene. Full variable domain (missing parts from reference TRBV28 and TRBJ1-6): DVKVTQSSRYLVKRTGEKVFLECVQDMDHENMFWYRQDPGLGLRLIYFSYDVKMKEKGDIPEGYSVSREKKERFSLILESASTNQTSMYLCASSFGLNSPLHFGNGTRLTVT.

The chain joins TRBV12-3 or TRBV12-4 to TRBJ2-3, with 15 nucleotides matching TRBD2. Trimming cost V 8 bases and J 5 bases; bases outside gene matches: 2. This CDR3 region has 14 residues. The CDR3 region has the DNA TGTGCCAGCCGGACTAGCGGGAGGGGAGATACGCAGTATTTT. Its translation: CASRTSGRGDTQYF.

Here the CDR3 reads CASSRRRQGETQYF. The CDR3 nucleotides read TGCGCCAGCAGCCGCCGAAGACAGGGGGAGACCCAGTACTTC. The J gene is TRBJ2-5, the V gene TRBV4-3; TRBD1 agrees at 8 bases. This CDR3 has 14 amino acids. From germline, CDR1 is LGHNA and CDR2 YSLEER. The J segment lost 5 bases and the V segment lost 4 bases, leaving 6 bases of the junction unmatched.

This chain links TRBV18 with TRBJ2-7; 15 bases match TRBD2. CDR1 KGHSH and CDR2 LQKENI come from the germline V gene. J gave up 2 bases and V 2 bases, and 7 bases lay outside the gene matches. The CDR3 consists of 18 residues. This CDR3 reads CASSPGLAGGPMAYEQYF. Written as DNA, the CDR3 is TGTGCCAGCTCACCAGGACTAGCGGGAGGGCCTATGGCCTACGAGCAGTACTTC.

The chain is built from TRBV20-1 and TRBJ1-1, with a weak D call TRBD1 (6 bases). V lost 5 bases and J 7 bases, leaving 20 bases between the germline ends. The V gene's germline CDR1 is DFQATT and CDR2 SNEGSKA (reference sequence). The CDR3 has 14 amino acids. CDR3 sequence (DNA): TGCAGTGCTTCAGGAAATCGACAGGTGATTGAAGCTTTCTTT. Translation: CSASGNRQVIEAFF.

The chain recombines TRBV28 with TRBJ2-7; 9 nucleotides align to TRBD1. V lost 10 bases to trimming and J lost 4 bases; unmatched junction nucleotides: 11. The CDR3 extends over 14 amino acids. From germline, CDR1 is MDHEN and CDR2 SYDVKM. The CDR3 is CAIKSGTGIYEQYF. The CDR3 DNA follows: TGTGCCATCAAGTCCGGGACAGGGATATACGAGCAGTACTTC. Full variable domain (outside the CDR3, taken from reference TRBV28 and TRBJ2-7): DVKVTQSSRYLVKRTGEKVFLECVQDMDHENMFWYRQDPGLGLRLIYFSYDVKMKEKGDIPEGYSVSREKKERFSLILESASTNQTSMYLCAIKSGTGIYEQYFGPGTRLTVT.

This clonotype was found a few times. CDR3 amino acids: CASSFEETQYF. CDR3 bases: TGTGCCAGCAGTTTTGAAGAGACCCAGTACTTC. The chain combines TRBV12-3 or TRBV12-4 with TRBJ2-5; D is unresolved. This CDR3 region has 11 residues. The V end lost 3 bases, the J end lost 3 bases, and 2 bases lay between the germline ends.

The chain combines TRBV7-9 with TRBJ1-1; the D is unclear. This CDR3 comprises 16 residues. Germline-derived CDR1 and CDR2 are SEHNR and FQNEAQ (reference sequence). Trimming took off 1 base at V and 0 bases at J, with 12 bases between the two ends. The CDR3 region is CASSLEGHNLNTEAFF. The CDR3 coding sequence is TGTGCCAGCAGCTTAGAGGGTCACAACCTGAACACTGAAGCTTTCTTT.

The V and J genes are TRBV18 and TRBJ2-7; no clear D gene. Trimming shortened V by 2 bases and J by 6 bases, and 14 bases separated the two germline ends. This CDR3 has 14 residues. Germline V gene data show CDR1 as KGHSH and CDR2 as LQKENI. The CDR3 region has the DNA TGTGCCAGCTCACCAGCCCTATCCGGTACCGAGCAGTACTTC. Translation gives CASSPALSGTEQYF. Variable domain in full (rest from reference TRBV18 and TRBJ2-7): NAGVMQNPRHLVRRRGQEARLRCSPMKGHSHVYWYRQLPEEGLKFMVYLQKENIIDESGMPKERFSAEFPKEGPSILRIQQVVRGDSAAYFCASSPALSGTEQYFGPGTRLTVT.

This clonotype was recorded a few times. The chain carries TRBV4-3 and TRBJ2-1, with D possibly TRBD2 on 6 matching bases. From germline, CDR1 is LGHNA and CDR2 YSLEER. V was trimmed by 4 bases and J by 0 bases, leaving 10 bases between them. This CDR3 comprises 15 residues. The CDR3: CASSRGLGSYNEQFF. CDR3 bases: TGCGCCAGCAGCCGGGGACTTGGCTCCTACAATGAGCAGTTCTTC.

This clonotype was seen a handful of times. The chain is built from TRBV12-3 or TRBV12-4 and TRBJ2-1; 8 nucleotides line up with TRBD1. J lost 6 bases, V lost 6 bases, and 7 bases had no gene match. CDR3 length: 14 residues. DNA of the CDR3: TGTGCCAGCAGCCAGCATGGACAGGGCAATGAGCAGTTCTTC. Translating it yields CASSQHGQGNEQFF.

This CDR3 is CASSHLTSGSAGELFF. The CDR3 DNA follows: TGTGCCAGCAGCCATTTGACTAGCGGGAGCGCCGGGGAGCTGTTTTTT. V usage is TRBV3-1 and J usage is TRBJ2-2, with 12 bases identical to TRBD2. With 3 bases clipped from V and 6 bases from J, the junction kept 5 bases outside the gene matches. This CDR3 comprises 16 residues. Germline-derived CDR1 and CDR2 are LGHDT and YNNKEL (reference sequence).

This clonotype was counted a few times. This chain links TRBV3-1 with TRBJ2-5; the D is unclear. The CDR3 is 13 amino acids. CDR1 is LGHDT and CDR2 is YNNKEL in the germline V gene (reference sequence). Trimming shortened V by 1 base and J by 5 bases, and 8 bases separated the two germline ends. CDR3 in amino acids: CASSQATRETQYF. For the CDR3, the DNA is TGTGCCAGCAGCCAAGCTACGAGGGAGACCCAGTACTTC.

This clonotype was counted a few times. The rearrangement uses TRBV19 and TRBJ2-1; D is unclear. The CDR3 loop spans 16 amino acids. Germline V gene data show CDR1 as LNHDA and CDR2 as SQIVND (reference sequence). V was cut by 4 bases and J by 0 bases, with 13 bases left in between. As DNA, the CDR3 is TGTGCCAGTAGTACCTGGACGGCAAGCTCCTACAATGAGCAGTTCTTC. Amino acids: CASSTWTASSYNEQFF. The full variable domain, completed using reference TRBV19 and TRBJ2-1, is DGGITQSPKYLFRKEGQNVTLSCEQNLNHDAMYWYRQDPGQGLRLIYYSQIVNDFQKGDIAEGYSVSREKKESFPLTVTSAQKNPTAFYLCASSTWTASSYNEQFFGPGTRLTVL.

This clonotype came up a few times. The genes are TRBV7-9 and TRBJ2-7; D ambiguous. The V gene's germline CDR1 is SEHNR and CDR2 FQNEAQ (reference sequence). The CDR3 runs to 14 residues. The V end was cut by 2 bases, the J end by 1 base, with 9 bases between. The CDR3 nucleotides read TGTGCCAGCAGCTTATTCGACGGATCCTACGAGCAGTACTTC. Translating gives CASSLFDGSYEQYF.

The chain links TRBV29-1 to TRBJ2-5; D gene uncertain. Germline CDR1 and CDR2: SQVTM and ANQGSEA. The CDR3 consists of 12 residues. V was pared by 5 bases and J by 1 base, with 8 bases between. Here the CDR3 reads CSVRAVQETQYF. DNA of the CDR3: TGCAGCGTTCGGGCAGTCCAAGAGACCCAGTACTTC.

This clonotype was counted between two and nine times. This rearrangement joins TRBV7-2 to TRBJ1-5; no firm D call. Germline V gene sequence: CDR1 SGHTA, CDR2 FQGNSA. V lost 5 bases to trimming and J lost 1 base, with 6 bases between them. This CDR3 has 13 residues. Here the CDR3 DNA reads TGTGCCAGCAGCCCCTTCAGCAATCAGCCCCAGCATTTT. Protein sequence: CASSPFSNQPQHF.

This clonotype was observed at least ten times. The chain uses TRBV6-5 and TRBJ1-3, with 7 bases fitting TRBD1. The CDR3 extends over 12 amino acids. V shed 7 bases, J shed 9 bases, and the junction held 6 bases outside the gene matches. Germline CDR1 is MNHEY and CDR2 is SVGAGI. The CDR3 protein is CASTDRVGTIYF. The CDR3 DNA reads TGTGCCAGCACCGACAGGGTTGGCACCATATATTTT.

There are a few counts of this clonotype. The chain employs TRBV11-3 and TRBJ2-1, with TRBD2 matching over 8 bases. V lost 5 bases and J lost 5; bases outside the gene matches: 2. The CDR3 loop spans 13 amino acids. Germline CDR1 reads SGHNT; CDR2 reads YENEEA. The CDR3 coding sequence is TGTGCCAGCAGCCGACTAGCGAACAATGAGCAGTTCTTC. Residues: CASSRLANNEQFF.

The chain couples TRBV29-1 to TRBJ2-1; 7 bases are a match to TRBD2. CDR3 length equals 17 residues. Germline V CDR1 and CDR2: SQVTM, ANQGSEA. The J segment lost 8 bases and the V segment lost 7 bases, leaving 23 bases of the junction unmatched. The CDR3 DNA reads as TGCAGCGCCCACAGGATAGAATCGGGCGGGAGAGGTTATGAGCAGTTCTTC. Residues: CSAHRIESGGRGYEQFF.

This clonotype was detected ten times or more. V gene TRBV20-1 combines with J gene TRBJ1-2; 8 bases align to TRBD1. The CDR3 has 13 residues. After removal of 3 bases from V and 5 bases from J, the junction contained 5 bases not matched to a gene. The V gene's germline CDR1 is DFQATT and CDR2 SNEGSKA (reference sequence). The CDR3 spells CSARDRVRYGYTF. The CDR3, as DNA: TGCAGTGCTAGGGACAGGGTGAGGTATGGCTACACCTTC.

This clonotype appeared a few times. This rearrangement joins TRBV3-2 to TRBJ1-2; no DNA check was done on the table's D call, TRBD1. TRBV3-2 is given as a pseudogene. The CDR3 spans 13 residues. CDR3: CASRMGQPDGYTF. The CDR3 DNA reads TGTGCCAGCAGAATGGGACAGCCGGATGGCTACACCTTC.

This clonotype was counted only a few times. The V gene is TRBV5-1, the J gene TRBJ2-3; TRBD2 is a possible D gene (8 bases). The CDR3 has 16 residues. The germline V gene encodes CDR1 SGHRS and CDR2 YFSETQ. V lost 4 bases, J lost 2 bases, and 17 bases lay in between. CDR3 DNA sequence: TGCGCCAGCAGCGCCCGGGAGGGGGCGTCCACAGATACGCAGTATTTT. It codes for CASSAREGASTDTQYF.

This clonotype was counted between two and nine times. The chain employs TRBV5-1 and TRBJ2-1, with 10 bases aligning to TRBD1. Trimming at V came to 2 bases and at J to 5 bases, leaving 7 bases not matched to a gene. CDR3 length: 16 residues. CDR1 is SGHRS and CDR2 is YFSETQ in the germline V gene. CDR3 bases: TGCGCCAGCAGCTTCACTCCGGGACAGGGGAACAATGAGCAGTTCTTC. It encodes CASSFTPGQGNNEQFF.

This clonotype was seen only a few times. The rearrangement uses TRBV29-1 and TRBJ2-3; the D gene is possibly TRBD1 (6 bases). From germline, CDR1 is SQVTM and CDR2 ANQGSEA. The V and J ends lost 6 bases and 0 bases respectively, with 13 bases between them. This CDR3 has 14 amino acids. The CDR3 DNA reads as TGCAGCGTCCAGGGGCGGCCTAGCACAGATACGCAGTATTTT. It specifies CSVQGRPSTDTQYF.

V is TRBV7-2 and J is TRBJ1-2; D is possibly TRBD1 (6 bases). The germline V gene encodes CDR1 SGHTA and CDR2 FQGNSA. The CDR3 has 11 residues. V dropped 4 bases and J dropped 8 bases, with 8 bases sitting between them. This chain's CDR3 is CASSSGAGYTF. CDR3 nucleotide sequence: TGTGCCAGCAGCTCAGGGGCCGGCTACACCTTC.

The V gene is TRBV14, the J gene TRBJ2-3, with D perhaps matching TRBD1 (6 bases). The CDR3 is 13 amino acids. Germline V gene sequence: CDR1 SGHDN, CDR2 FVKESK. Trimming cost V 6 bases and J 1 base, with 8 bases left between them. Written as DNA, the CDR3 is TGTGCCAGCAGACGGACAGGCACAGATACGCAGTATTTT. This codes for CASRRTGTDTQYF.

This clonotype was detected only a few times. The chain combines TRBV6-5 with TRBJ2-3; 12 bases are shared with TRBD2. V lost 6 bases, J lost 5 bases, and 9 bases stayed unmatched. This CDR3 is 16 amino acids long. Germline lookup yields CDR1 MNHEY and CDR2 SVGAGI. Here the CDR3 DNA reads TGTGCCAGCAGCTATCCTAGCGGGAGGGGGAGAGATACGCAGTATTTT. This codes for CASSYPSGRGRDTQYF.